These T cell receptor beta chains were read from a single sample in a study of preoperative IRX-2 immunotherapy in early breast cancer. TCRdb's copy holds only in-frame clones and misses some; the assay was immunoSEQ multiplex PCR. The table shows around 62,000 clones, with roughly 94% occurring only once. Sample collection occurred from a patient treated with IRX-2 immunotherapy. These receptors were obtained from a human donor with breast cancer. Both conserved end residues are part of each CDR3. The order of the fields is J gene, D gene, V gene, clone size, CDR3 DNA, CDR3 protein. D genes are given only for firm matches. Size values are once, few and many counts, or a class for expanded clones, and some rows have none.

TRBJ2-3,TRBD2,TRBV27,.,TGTGCCAGCAGTTTATACGGACTAGCGGGAGGATCAGATACGCAGTATTTT,CASSLYGLAGGSDTQYF
TRBJ2-7,TRBD2,TRBV19,.,TGTGCCAGTAGTGAGGGACTAGCGACCTACGAGCAGTACTTC,CASSEGLATYEQYF
TRBJ2-7,.,TRBV7-9,.,TGTGCCAGCAGCTTACTTCCCGAGCAGTACTTC,CASSLLPEQYF
TRBJ2-7,.,TRBV18,.,TGTGCCAGCTCATGGACCGTCGGTGGGAGCTCCTACGAGCAGTACTTC,CASSWTVGGSSYEQYF
TRBJ2-2,.,TRBV18,.,TGTGCCAGCTCCCCAAGAGTCGGGGAGCTGTTTTTT,CASSPRVGELFF
TRBJ2-3,.,TRBV18,.,TGTGCCAGCTCACAGGGCCCAAGCACAGATACGCAGTATTTT,CASSQGPSTDTQYF
TRBJ2-1,.,TRBV28,.,TGTGCCAGCAGCCTCGGTCGGAGGGGTGAGCAGTTCTTC,CASSLGRRGEQFF
TRBJ2-3,TRBD1,TRBV29-1,.,TGCAGCGCAGACAGGGGAGTTGGGTCGGCAGATACGCAGTATTTT,CSADRGVGSADTQYF
TRBJ1-4,.,TRBV4-3,.,TGCGCCAGCAGCCAAGTATCGCACTTGGATGAAAAACTGTTTTTT,CASSQVSHLDEKLFF
TRBJ2-5,TRBD2,TRBV6-6,.,TGTGCCAGCAGTTGGAGCGGGGGGAAAGAGACCCAGTACTTC,CASSWSGGKETQYF
TRBJ2-5,TRBD2,TRBV28,.,TGTGCCAGCAGTTTCGCTAGCGGGGGTCGAGAGACCCAGTACTTC,CASSFASGGRETQYF
TRBJ2-1,.,TRBV1,.,TGCACCAGCAGCCCACTGACTAGCGGGAGAAGAATGAATGAGCAGTTCTTC,CTSSPLTSGRRMNEQFF
TRBJ2-4,.,TRBV19,.,TGTGCCAGTAGTATAGATGGGTTTGAAAACATTCAGTACTTC,CASSIDGFENIQYF
TRBJ2-7,TRBD2,TRBV5-4,.,TGTGCCAGCAGCTCCTCTGGCGGGGGAGGGATCTACGAGCAGTACTTC,CASSSSGGGGIYEQYF
TRBJ1-3,TRBD1,TRBV15,once,TGTGCCACCAGCGGAAGGAACAGGGGTAGTGGAAACACCATATATTTT,CATSGRNRGSGNTIYF
TRBJ1-1,.,TRBV15,.,TGTGCCACCCGGGGGTTCGTTAGGAACACTGAAGCTTTCTTT,CATRGFVRNTEAFF
TRBJ2-6,TRBD2,TRBV5-4,.,TGTGCCTTCCACAGCGGGGGTTACGGGGCCAACGTCCTGACTTTC,CAFHSGGYGANVLTF
TRBJ1-1,TRBD1,TRBV11-1,.,TGTGCCAGCAGCTTAAGGAGGGGGCTTACTGAAGCTTTCTTT,CASSLRRGLTEAFF
TRBJ2-7,.,TRBV6-5,.,TGTGCCACCATGGGGGGAGTTTATTCGCGCGAGCAGTACTTC,CATMGGVYSREQYF
TRBJ1-4,.,TRBV7-6,.,TGTGCCAGCAGCTTAGCGCTAAGGAGCAATGAAAAACTGTTTTTT,CASSLALRSNEKLFF
TRBJ2-7,.,TRBV5-3,.,TGTGCCAGAAGCCTCTACGAGCAGTACTTC,CARSLYEQYF
TRBJ1-4,.,TRBV2,.,TGTGCCAGCAGACTAGGGCAGGCTAATGAAAAACTGTTTTTT,CASRLGQANEKLFF
TRBJ2-1,.,TRBV28,.,TGTGCCAGCAGTTCACGGACAACTAACAATGAGCAGTTCTTC,CASSSRTTNNEQFF
TRBJ1-2,.,TRBV28,.,TGTGCCAGCAGATTTGCCGGACAGCTTAACTATGGCTACACCTTC,CASRFAGQLNYGYTF
TRBJ2-2,TRBD2,TRBV30,once,TGTGCCTGCGGACTAGCTTTCTTCGGGGAGCTGTTTTTT,CACGLAFFGELFF
TRBJ2-1,.,TRBV6-1,.,TGTGCCAGCAGCCCAGCCGTTTACTACAATGAGCAGTTCTTC,CASSPAVYYNEQFF
TRBJ1-3,.,TRBV28,once,TGTGCCAGCAGTTTCGTCACTGGAAACACCATATATTTT,CASSFVTGNTIYF
TRBJ2-1,.,TRBV7-9,.,TGTGCCAGCAGCTCAACACTAGAGGATGAGCAGTTCTTC,CASSSTLEDEQFF